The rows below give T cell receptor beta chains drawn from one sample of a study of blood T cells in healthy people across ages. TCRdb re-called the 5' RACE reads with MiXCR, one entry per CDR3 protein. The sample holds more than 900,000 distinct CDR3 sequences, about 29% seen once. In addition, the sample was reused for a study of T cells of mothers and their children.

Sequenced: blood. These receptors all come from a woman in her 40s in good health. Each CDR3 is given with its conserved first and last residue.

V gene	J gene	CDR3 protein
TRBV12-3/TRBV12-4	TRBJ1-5	CASSLVEQQPQHF
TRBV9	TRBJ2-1	CASSSGTSWEQFF
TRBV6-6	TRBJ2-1	CASRLAGGRNEQFF
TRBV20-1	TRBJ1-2	CSARDRADPYGYTF
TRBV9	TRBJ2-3	CASSVVAGDTDTQYF
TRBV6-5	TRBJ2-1	CASSPRDRANEQFF
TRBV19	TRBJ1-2	CASSWTGTGENGYTF
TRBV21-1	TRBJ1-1	CASSMWKTGGEAFF
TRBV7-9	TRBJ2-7	CASSSTSVSYEQYF
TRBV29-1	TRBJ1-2	CSVGQGNGYTF
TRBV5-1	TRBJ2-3	CASRPGAPGGHTDTQYF
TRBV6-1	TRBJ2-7	CASSEVGVEQYF
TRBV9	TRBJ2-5	CARYYQETQYF
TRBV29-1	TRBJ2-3	CSAGVNRDRGRGRDLSTDTQYF
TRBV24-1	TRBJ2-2	CATSDFRDSPTGELFF
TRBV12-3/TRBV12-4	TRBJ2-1	CASSFHVGGGADEQFF
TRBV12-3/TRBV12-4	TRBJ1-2	CASSGTGARGYTF
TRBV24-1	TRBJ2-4	CATSGVGQGTVPEAFAKNIQYF
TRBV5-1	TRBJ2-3	CASSLTLLAGGDTDTQYF
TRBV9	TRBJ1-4	CASRAGTENEKLFF
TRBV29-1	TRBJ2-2	CSGRLAGAPSGELFF
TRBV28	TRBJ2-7	CASSLFGTAAYEQYF
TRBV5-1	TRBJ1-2	CASSSGQGRGGYTF
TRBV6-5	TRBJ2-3	CASLTSRGASTDTQYF
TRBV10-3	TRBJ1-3	CAISLQGISGNTIYF
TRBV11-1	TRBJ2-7	CASSPGRFNDYEQYF
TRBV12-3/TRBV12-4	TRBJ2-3	CASSGGTEEITDTQYF
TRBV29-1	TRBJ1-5	CSVATAPNQPQHF
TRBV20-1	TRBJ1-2	CSSFISEGSNCGHTF
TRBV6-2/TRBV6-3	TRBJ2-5	CASSRTGGVETQYF
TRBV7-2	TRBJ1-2	CASSLDRGRLYGYTF
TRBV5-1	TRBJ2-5	CASSLALRGGPQETQYF
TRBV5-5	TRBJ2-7	CASSPGTSGSEQYF
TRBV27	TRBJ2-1	CASSLGFVRSSYNEQFF
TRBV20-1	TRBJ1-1	CSARGEGKRAFF
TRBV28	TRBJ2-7	CASRPSGPTYEQYF
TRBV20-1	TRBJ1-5	CSARDTLGQGNQPQHF
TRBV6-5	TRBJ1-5	CASSQDRVGQPQHF
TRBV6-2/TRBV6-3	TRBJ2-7	CASSYGPRGSIEQYF
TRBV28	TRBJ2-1	CASSLQGARGNEQFF
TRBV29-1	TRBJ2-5	CSVLDSPVKTQYF
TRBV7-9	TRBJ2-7	CASRPGLNSYEQYF
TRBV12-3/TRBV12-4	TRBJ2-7	CASSLGSLSTEQYF
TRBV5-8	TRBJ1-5	CASRLTGGSVNQPQHF
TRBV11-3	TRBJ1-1	CASSAVGTEAFF
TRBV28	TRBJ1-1	CASGTPGQAFF
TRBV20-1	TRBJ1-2	CSASSGVYGYTF
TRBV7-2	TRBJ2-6	CASSLAGVSGANVLTF
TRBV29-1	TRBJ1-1	CSVLKGPVATEAFF
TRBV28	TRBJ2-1	CASSLSRGQGFGLYNEQFF
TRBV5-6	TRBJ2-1	CASSFQDEQFF
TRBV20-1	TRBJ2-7	CRARALVSNEQYF
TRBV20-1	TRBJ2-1	CSAVMGSSYNEQFF
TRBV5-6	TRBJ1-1	CASSQGRMTEAFF